The sequence of this T cell receptor beta chain was determined in a study of identical twins (dated by TCRdb to the mid-2010s). With respect to the entire study: TCR alpha and beta repertoires from monozygotic twins, unrelated adults of various ages and cord blood were deep-sequenced to test whether fetal clonotypes persist. To rule out contamination, replicate twin experiments were performed at different times with different library preparation protocols. What the work shows at the level of the full study, not this receptor alone: A weaker excess of twin sharing was found in beta out-of-frame sequences because the signal-to-noise ratio was lowered by fewer shared sequences. Recombination models systematically underestimated out-of-frame TCR alpha sharing in monozygotic twins but agreed with sharing between unrelated individuals. Abundant cord blood beta clonotypes carried fewer insertions; young adult naive repertoires showed a weaker similar trend, while memory repertoires showed none. Because the same donors could not be followed over many years, the conclusions depended on cross-sectional statistical analysis. Out-of-frame TCR alpha sequences shared between twins showed an excess of low generation-probability sequences compared with coincidental sharing between unrelated individuals. Invariant T cells such as MAIT and iNKT could partly confound zero-insertion analyses, although diverse VJ usage argued against such confounding for most clonotypes.

Deletion took 0 bases off V and 9 bases off J, with a span of 9 bases between the germline ends. The CDR3 runs 11 residues from the cysteine to the valine. Only the CDR3 part of the read is kept: 33 bases, read in frame from the first base. Per the germline V gene (reference sequence), DFQATT is the CDR1 and SNEGSKA is the CDR2. Every donor in the study was a healthy Caucasian. Three pairs of female monozygotic twins, all aged about 18 to 30 years, made up the twin cohort. Miltenyi CD45RO+ enrichment and human naive T-cell isolation kits were used to isolate memory (CD45RO+) and naive T cells from PBMC. The library was obtained by 5' RACE. For sequencing, an Illumina HiSeq 2000 was employed. Template switching added a universal primer binding site, and the final cDNA carried a unique molecular identifier that allowed TCR cDNA molecules to be counted accurately. Specific primers in the conserved constant-segment region were used to synthesize first-strand cDNA for TCR alpha and beta chains. Each cDNA library was double barcoded, with a SMART-Mk sample barcode plus Illumina barcodes, to control for contamination. Two successive PCR steps introduced TruSeq adapter sequences along with Illumina sample barcodes. The TCR alpha and beta cDNA libraries were sequenced on the Illumina HiSeq platform using custom primers. For the original study's pipeline: Unique molecular identifiers were extracted from raw reads with MiGEC, and CDR3 positions were determined with MiXCR. For each individual, recombination models were inferred using an EM algorithm with the repgenHMM and IGoR tools. Shared clonotype analysis was performed with the tcR package in R, normalizing sharing by the product of cloneset sizes. Out-of-frame nonproductive sequences were analyzed to study raw recombination free of thymic and clonal selection effects. TCRdb cleaned the public reads at Q25 with fastp, built clones with MiXCR and kept in-frame beta chains. For every CDR3 protein sequence, its rows merge into one entry that carries the most common genes and DNA. None of the V and J calls come from the authors' own analysis; TCRdb made them. The sample yields 220,000 or so distinct CDR3 sequences; 5.5% to 8% were counted once. Together, the top ten hold roughly 3.4% of the sample.

Notes on this clonotype: The target of this receptor is not known. Per-base qualities were not stored, and no clone one base away is much larger.

This sample was shared with a second study, whose subject was yellow fever vaccine responses in identical twins. As that second paper reports: According to the authors, in identical twins the way T cells responded to vaccination appeared partly convergent and partly personalized. The study precisely tracked vaccine-responding T cell clones in identical twins.

This TCR derives from a woman aged 18-30 years in good health. The sequence joins TRBV20-1 to TRBJ2-7, with no reliable assignment of the D segment. Source material: memory (CD45RO+) T cells sorted from blood. This specimen's cell subset or site label, interpreted: CD45RO+ enriched T cells. The bases are TGCAGTGCTAGAGAGACCGGTGGGCAGTACGTC. Its translation reads: CSARETGGQYV.